These 20 T cell receptor beta chains share one sample of origin, sequenced in a study of cytomegalovirus exposure and HLA in healthy donors. Primers included in the PCR were 60 Vbeta and 13 Jbeta primers. Profiling relied on immunoSEQ multiplex PCR, and the TCRdb table lists in-frame clones only, not all of them. The table shows approximately 110,000 clones, with approximately 70% occurring only once. The source material was PBMCs. All receptors come from a man between 25 and 39 years old in good health and CMV-seropositive.

The chain couples TRBV13 to TRBJ1-2; D not resolved. CDR1 PRHDT and CDR2 FYEKMQ come from the germline V gene (reference sequence). V was cut by 3 bases and J by 6 bases, with 5 bases left in between. There are 11 residues in the CDR3. CDR3 in amino acids: CASSFGNGYTF. The CDR3 nucleotides read TGTGCCAGCAGCTTCGGGAATGGCTACACCTTC.

This clone was seen once. This chain joins TRBV7-6 and TRBJ1-1; D is possibly TRBD1 (6 bases). The V and J ends lost 2 bases and 7 bases respectively, with 11 bases between them. Germline-derived CDR1 and CDR2 are SGHVS and FNYEAQ. This CDR3 is 13 amino acids long. The CDR3 is CASSLSGRGEAFF. The CDR3 DNA sequence: TGTGCCAGCAGCTTAAGCGGCAGGGGTGAAGCTTTCTTT. Looking up the rest from reference TRBV7-6 and TRBJ1-1 gives the full variable domain: GAGVSQSPRYKVTKRGQDVALRCDPISGHVSLYWYRQALGQGPEFLTYFNYEAQQDKSGLPNDRFSAERPEGSISTLTIQRTEQRDSAMYRCASSLSGRGEAFFGQGTRLTVV.

The genes are TRBV7-9 and TRBJ1-2, with 9 bases fitting TRBD1. The germline gives CDR1 SEHNR, CDR2 FQNEAQ (reference sequence). After removal of 5 bases from V and 3 bases from J, the junction contained 4 bases not matched to a gene. This CDR3 is 14 amino acids long. The CDR3 DNA is TGTGCCAGCAGCCAGAGGACAGGGGACTATGGCTACACCTTC. Protein: CASSQRTGDYGYTF.

The chain recombines TRBV9 with TRBJ2-1, with D unresolved. V shed 0 bases and J shed 9 bases, with 4 bases lying between them. This CDR3 spans 11 amino acids. Germline V gene sequence: CDR1 SGDLS, CDR2 YYNGEE. The CDR3 coding sequence is TGTGCCAGCAGCGTAGGAGGTGAGCAGTTCTTC. It specifies CASSVGGEQFF.

The J gene is TRBJ2-3, the V gene TRBV7-9, with TRBD2 matching over 8 bases. Trimming took 5 bases from V and 3 from J; bases not matched to a gene: 10. This CDR3 is built from 16 residues. Per the germline V gene, CDR1 is SEHNR and CDR2 is FQNEAQ (reference sequence). CDR3 sequence (DNA): TGTGCCAGCAGCCCGCTGGGACTAGTGGTAACAGATACGCAGTATTTT. It is translated as CASSPLGLVVTDTQYF.

A single count supports this clone. The chain employs TRBV5-4 and TRBJ2-2; 8 bases line up with TRBD1. Germline V gene sequence: CDR1 SGHNT, CDR2 YYREEE (reference sequence). The CDR3 contains 15 residues. The V segment lost 2 bases and the J segment 4 bases; nucleotides outside the gene matches: 4. The CDR3 sequence is CASSFQGASTGELFF. The CDR3 DNA sequence: TGTGCCAGCAGCTTTCAGGGGGCGAGCACCGGGGAGCTGTTTTTT.

A single count supports this clone. This sequence joins TRBV4-1 and TRBJ1-5; the D is unclear. The CDR3 extends over 15 amino acids. CDR1 MGHRA and CDR2 YSYEKL come from the germline V gene. Trimming stripped 0 bases from V and 1 base from J, with 7 bases between. The CDR3 region has the DNA TGCGCCAGCAGCCAAGAGTACAGAAGCAATCAGCCCCAGCATTTT. Its protein is CASSQEYRSNQPQHF.

The gene calls are TRBV14 and TRBJ2-7; perhaps TRBD1 as D (6 bases). The CDR3 runs to 15 residues. Germline V CDR1 and CDR2: SGHDN, FVKESK. Trimming cost V 1 base and J 2 bases, with 12 bases left between them. The CDR3 bases are TGTGCCAGCAGCCAAGTTCCAGGGGACCCCTACGAGCAGTACTTC. As protein: CASSQVPGDPYEQYF.

This clone was counted between two and nine times. The J gene is TRBJ1-5, the V gene TRBV29-1; 11 bases agree with TRBD1. The CDR3 runs 13 residues. The germline gives CDR1 SQVTM, CDR2 ANQGSEA. After removal of 4 bases from V and 5 bases from J, the junction contained 1 base not matched to a gene. The CDR3 DNA reads as TGCAGCGTTGGGGGACAGGGGGATCAGCCCCAGCATTTT. It translates to CSVGGQGDQPQHF.

The V call is TRBV5-1, the J call TRBJ1-1; possibly TRBD1 for D (6 bases). V was clipped by 1 base and J by 0 bases, with 13 bases between them. Germline V gene data show CDR1 as SGHRS and CDR2 as YFSETQ. This CDR3 is built from 16 residues. For the CDR3, the DNA is TGCGCCAGCAGCTTGACAGGGATCAGTATGAACACTGAAGCTTTCTTT. It encodes CASSLTGISMNTEAFF. Filled out from reference TRBV5-1 and TRBJ1-1, the complete variable domain reads KAGVTQTPRYLIKTRGQQVTLSCSPISGHRSVSWYQQTPGQGLQFLFEYFSETQRNKGNFPGRFSGRQFSNSRSEMNVSTLELGDSALYLCASSLTGISMNTEAFFGQGTRLTVV.

This chain joins TRBV6-5 and TRBJ1-1, with D possibly matching TRBD1 (5 bases). Deletions cut 5 bases from V and 9 bases from J, with 16 bases between. The CDR3 length is 13 residues. In germline, CDR1 is MNHEY, CDR2 SVGAGI. The CDR3 coding sequence is TGTGCCAGCAGTATTGGGTCTTCAGGGAAAGCTTTCTTT. This translates into CASSIGSSGKAFF.

The chain recombines TRBV13 with TRBJ2-1, with D possibly matching TRBD1 (5 bases). Germline V gene lookup returns CDR1 PRHDT and CDR2 FYEKMQ (reference sequence). Trimming pared 2 bases from V and 6 bases from J, leaving 8 bases between. This CDR3 contains 13 residues. The CDR3 nucleotides read TGTGCCAGCAGCTTACAGGGCGGCAATGAGCAGTTCTTC. This gives the protein CASSLQGGNEQFF.

This chain joins TRBV10-3 and TRBJ1-6; D perhaps matches TRBD1 (5 bases). Trimming stripped 3 bases from V and 10 bases from J, with 13 bases between. The length of the CDR3 is 14 residues. The germline V gene encodes CDR1 ENHRY and CDR2 SYGVKD. In DNA, the CDR3 is TGTGCCATCAGTGATGGCAGGGAAGGCTCACCCCTCCACTTT. The encoded protein is CAISDGREGSPLHF.

This chain links TRBV7-6 with TRBJ2-5; no clear D gene. V dropped 7 bases and J dropped 5 bases, with 11 bases sitting between them. Germline CDR1 and CDR2: SGHVS and FNYEAQ. The CDR3 runs 12 residues. CDR3 protein: CASTAIGETQYF. For the CDR3, the DNA is TGTGCCAGCACGGCCATCGGGGAGACCCAGTACTTC.

This clone was counted only a few times. The V and J genes are TRBV6-5 and TRBJ1-2; weak D call: TRBD1 (5 bases). CDR3 size: 10 residues. Germline V CDR1 and CDR2: MNHEY, SVGAGI. The V end was cut by 4 bases, the J end by 10 bases, with 7 bases between. The CDR3 coding sequence is TGTGCCAGCAGTTGGGACTACTACACCTTC. It yields the protein CASSWDYYTF.

DNA of the CDR3: TGTGCCAGCAGCTTCTCCCTCACAGATACGCAGTATTTT. As protein: CASSFSLTDTQYF. This chain uses TRBV7-2 with TRBJ2-3; D gene unclear. In germline, CDR1 is SGHTA, CDR2 FQGNSA. The CDR3 runs to 13 residues. Trimming shortened V by 3 bases and J by 2 bases, and 6 bases separated the two germline ends.

This chain connects TRBV30 to TRBJ1-5; TRBD1 matches 9 bases. The CDR3 totals 15 residues. Germline V gives CDR1 GTSNPN, CDR2 SVGIG (reference sequence). V trimming: 2 bases; J trimming: 4 bases; junction bases outside the gene matches: 6. DNA for the CDR3: TGTGCCTGGAGTACAGGACAGGGGCAGAATCAGCCCCAGCATTTT. Protein product: CAWSTGQGQNQPQHF.

V and J are TRBV25-1 and TRBJ2-3; 9 nucleotides match TRBD1. V lost 6 bases, J lost 5 bases, and 6 bases stayed unmatched. In germline, CDR1 is MGHDK, CDR2 SYGVNS. The CDR3 consists of 14 residues. CDR3 residues: CASRTGGSVDTQYF. CDR3 sequence (DNA): TGTGCCAGCAGAACAGGGGGCTCGGTAGATACGCAGTATTTT.

This clone has more than one count but fewer than ten. The chain combines TRBV6-1 with TRBJ1-1, with 7 nucleotides matching TRBD1. Trimming cost V 4 bases and J 6 bases; bases outside gene matches: 11. CDR1 and CDR2 (germline): MNHNS, SASEGT. The CDR3 is 15 amino acids. Here the CDR3 DNA reads TGTGCCAGCAGTGCAGCGACAGGGAACAAACCTGAAGCTTTCTTT. Translation gives CASSAATGNKPEAFF.

The chain employs TRBV4-1 and TRBJ2-3; 10 bases agree with TRBD1. The V segment lost 0 bases and the J segment 3 bases; nucleotides outside the gene matches: 0. This CDR3 has 15 residues. In germline, CDR1 is MGHRA, CDR2 YSYEKL. DNA for the CDR3: TGCGCCAGCAGCCAAGAGGACAGGGGGACAGATACGCAGTATTTT. This translates into CASSQEDRGTDTQYF.